This T cell receptor (beta chain) came from a study of a mutant IDH1 vaccine in newly diagnosed glioma. Overall study context: Previous care, which was radiotherapy, temozolomide, or both, most often involved both.

Note on this clone: Its specificity is unknown.

Sample time point: baseline, week 1 (first vaccination visit). Treatment in this sample: pre-vaccination baseline after standard-of-care therapy. CDR1 is LNHDA and CDR2 is SQIVND in the germline V gene (reference sequence). Trimming removed 3 bases at V and 5 bases at J, with 4 bases between. The CDR3 extends over 11 amino acids. The assay was immunoSEQ multiplex PCR, and TCRdb's table has in-frame clones only and misses some. The table has about 88,000 clones, roughly 82% seen once. Regarding the study as a whole: Changes in top peripheral clonotypes did not appear linked to pseudoprogression.

Sequenced material: PBMCs, taken from a glioma patient treated with radiotherapy, temozolomide or both. This chain uses TRBV19 with TRBJ2-5; D is unresolved. The sequence derives from a man between 40 and 49 years old with glioma. Some clones in this sample may be carry-over from other donors' samples. The CDR3 loop reads CASSMGETQYF. CDR3 nucleotide sequence: TGTGCCAGTAGTATGGGCGAGACCCAGTACTTC.